This is a list of T cell receptor beta chains from one sample in a study of CD8 T cells in ankylosing spondylitis. TCRdb reprocessed the 5' RACE reads via MiXCR and lists one record per CDR3 protein. The sample consists of about 200,000 distinct CDR3 sequences, about 13% of them appearing once. Sequences were obtained from blood, either unsorted or a sorted T cell fraction (not recorded which). The receptors here all came from a male donor with ankylosing spondylitis or in good health (not recorded which). The CDR3 runs from the conserved cysteine through the conserved F or W. D genes are given only for firm matches. Clone size is shown for a subset of rows, as once, few, many or a class of expanded clone.

j_call: TRBJ2-7; v_call: TRBV27; clone_size: few; d_call: -; cdr3_nt: TGTGCCAGCAGTTTATCGGCCGTAAACGAGCAGTACTTC; cdr3_aa: CASSLSAVNEQYF
j_call: TRBJ2-2; v_call: TRBV6-1; clone_size: few; d_call: TRBD2; cdr3_nt: TGTGCCAGCAGTCCCGGACTAGCGTTCACCGGGGAGCTGTTTTTT; cdr3_aa: CASSPGLAFTGELFF
j_call: TRBJ2-5; v_call: TRBV9; clone_size: few; d_call: -; cdr3_nt: TGTGCCAGCACAGGGGAACCCCAAGAGACCCAGTACTTC; cdr3_aa: CASTGEPQETQYF
j_call: TRBJ2-1; v_call: TRBV3-1; clone_size: -; d_call: -; cdr3_nt: TGTGCCAGCAGCCAAGGGACACAGCAGTTCTTC; cdr3_aa: CASSQGTQQFF
j_call: TRBJ2-2; v_call: TRBV29-1; clone_size: many; d_call: -; cdr3_nt: TGCAGCGTTGAGGAGGGAATCACCGGGGAGCTGTTTTTT; cdr3_aa: CSVEEGITGELFF
j_call: TRBJ2-2; v_call: TRBV12-3/TRBV12-4; clone_size: many; d_call: -; cdr3_nt: TGTGCCAGCAGTACTAACACCGGGGAGCTGTTTTTT; cdr3_aa: CASSTNTGELFF
j_call: TRBJ2-1; v_call: TRBV19; clone_size: -; d_call: TRBD2; cdr3_nt: TGTGCCAGTAGTCCCCCGGGACTAGCGGGGGGATGGCCCCCCTCCAATGAGCAGTTCTTC; cdr3_aa: CASSPPGLAGGWPPSNEQFF
j_call: TRBJ2-1; v_call: TRBV10-3; clone_size: once; d_call: -; cdr3_nt: TGTGCCATCAGCGCCCCGGACTACAATGAGCAGTTCTTC; cdr3_aa: CAISAPDYNEQFF
j_call: TRBJ2-3; v_call: TRBV20-1; clone_size: few; d_call: -; cdr3_nt: TGCAGTGCCCTCAAGGTCTATCGAGCTAGCACAGATACGCAGTATTTT; cdr3_aa: CSALKVYRASTDTQYF
j_call: TRBJ2-5; v_call: TRBV7-8; clone_size: -; d_call: TRBD2; cdr3_nt: TGTGCCAGCAGCTTACTAGCGGGACGTGGGGAGACCCAGTACTTC; cdr3_aa: CASSLLAGRGETQYF
j_call: TRBJ2-3; v_call: TRBV5-1; clone_size: few; d_call: -; cdr3_nt: TGCGCCAGCAGCTTGGCCAGGACGGGGGATACGCAGTATTTT; cdr3_aa: CASSLARTGDTQYF
j_call: TRBJ2-1; v_call: TRBV12-3/TRBV12-4; clone_size: -; d_call: TRBD2; cdr3_nt: TGTGCCAGCAGCCCCTTCGGGGGGAACAATGAGCAGTTCTTC; cdr3_aa: CASSPFGGNNEQFF
j_call: TRBJ2-1; v_call: TRBV27; clone_size: -; d_call: -; cdr3_nt: TGTGCCAGCAGAATTATGGGGGAGCCCTACAATGAGCAGTTCTTC; cdr3_aa: CASRIMGEPYNEQFF
j_call: TRBJ1-1; v_call: TRBV15; clone_size: -; d_call: -; cdr3_nt: TGTGCCACCAGCAGAGTAGGCCCCACTGAAGCTTTCTTT; cdr3_aa: CATSRVGPTEAFF
j_call: TRBJ2-1; v_call: TRBV12-3/TRBV12-4; clone_size: many; d_call: -; cdr3_nt: TGTGCCAGCAGTTCAGTCCGTGGCAACAATGAGCAGTTCTTC; cdr3_aa: CASSSVRGNNEQFF
j_call: TRBJ2-7; v_call: TRBV5-1; clone_size: few; d_call: TRBD1; cdr3_nt: TGCGCCAGCAGAACCGGGACAGCTGATTTCTACGAGCAGTACTTC; cdr3_aa: CASRTGTADFYEQYF
j_call: TRBJ2-1; v_call: TRBV5-1; clone_size: -; d_call: TRBD1; cdr3_nt: TGCGCCAGCAGCCGGACAGGGGTATGGAATGAGCAGTTCTTC; cdr3_aa: CASSRTGVWNEQFF
j_call: TRBJ1-1; v_call: TRBV28; clone_size: many; d_call: -; cdr3_nt: TGTGCCAGTCGGTGGAACACTGAAGCTTTCTTT; cdr3_aa: CASRWNTEAFF
j_call: TRBJ2-5; v_call: TRBV2; clone_size: few; d_call: TRBD2; cdr3_nt: TGTGCCAGCAGCCCAGGCGGGAGGGGAGCTCAAGAGACCCAGTACTTC; cdr3_aa: CASSPGGRGAQETQYF
j_call: TRBJ1-1; v_call: TRBV20-1; clone_size: few; d_call: TRBD1; cdr3_nt: TGCAGTGCTAGAGATGGGACAGGTAGGACTGAAGCTTTCTTT; cdr3_aa: CSARDGTGRTEAFF
j_call: TRBJ2-2; v_call: TRBV4-2; clone_size: many; d_call: -; cdr3_nt: TGTGCCAGCAGCCAGGGCCCGGGAGAGGGGTACACCGGGGAGCTGTTTTTT; cdr3_aa: CASSQGPGEGYTGELFF
j_call: TRBJ2-1; v_call: TRBV9; clone_size: few; d_call: TRBD2; cdr3_nt: TGTGCCAGCAGCGGCTCCGGGACTAGCGGGGTCAAAGACAATGAGCAGTTCTTC; cdr3_aa: CASSGSGTSGVKDNEQFF
j_call: TRBJ1-4; v_call: TRBV19; clone_size: -; d_call: -; cdr3_nt: TGTGCCAGTAGTATACGTGGGAAACTGTTTTTT; cdr3_aa: CASSIRGKLFF
j_call: TRBJ2-3; v_call: TRBV5-1; clone_size: many; d_call: -; cdr3_nt: TGCGCCAGCCCGCCTGACTGGGAGTGTCACACAGATACGCAGTATTTT; cdr3_aa: CASPPDWECHTDTQYF
j_call: TRBJ2-2; v_call: TRBV5-6; clone_size: few; d_call: -; cdr3_nt: TGTGCCAGCAGCTTGGTGCAGTCGCCCGGGGAGCTGTTTTTT; cdr3_aa: CASSLVQSPGELFF
j_call: TRBJ1-1; v_call: TRBV7-9; clone_size: few; d_call: -; cdr3_nt: TGTGCCAGCAGCTTTTCCCCCGCGGTGGCCCTTGAAGCTTTCTTT; cdr3_aa: CASSFSPAVALEAFF
j_call: TRBJ1-1; v_call: TRBV6-4; clone_size: -; d_call: -; cdr3_nt: TGTGCCAGCAGTAAAGAGCCCAGCACTGAAGCTTTCTTT; cdr3_aa: CASSKEPSTEAFF
j_call: TRBJ2-6; v_call: TRBV4-1; clone_size: few; d_call: -; cdr3_nt: TGCGCCAGCAGCCAAGTAGGGCAACCTGGGGCCAACGTCCTGACTTTC; cdr3_aa: CASSQVGQPGANVLTF
j_call: TRBJ1-2; v_call: TRBV6-5; clone_size: few; d_call: -; cdr3_nt: TGTGCCAGCAGTTTACTGAGCAACAGGGTCTATGGCTACACCTTC; cdr3_aa: CASSLLSNRVYGYTF
j_call: TRBJ2-5; v_call: TRBV14; clone_size: -; d_call: -; cdr3_nt: TGTGCCAGCAGCCATGTGTCTTCAGGGGGGCAAGAGACCCAGTACTTC; cdr3_aa: CASSHVSSGGQETQYF
j_call: TRBJ2-1; v_call: TRBV7-6; clone_size: -; d_call: -; cdr3_nt: TGTGCCAGCAGCTTATCCCGATCATCCGATGAGCAGTTCTTC; cdr3_aa: CASSLSRSSDEQFF
j_call: TRBJ1-1; v_call: TRBV2; clone_size: few; d_call: -; cdr3_nt: TGTGCCAGCAGTGAAGAAGGTCTGCACACTGAAGCTTTCTTT; cdr3_aa: CASSEEGLHTEAFF
j_call: TRBJ2-5; v_call: TRBV4-1; clone_size: few; d_call: -; cdr3_nt: TGCGCCAGCAGCCAAGTGAACCGGGGAGAGACCCAGTACTTC; cdr3_aa: CASSQVNRGETQYF
j_call: TRBJ2-1; v_call: TRBV5-1; clone_size: -; d_call: TRBD2; cdr3_nt: TGCGCCAGCAGCTCGAACCTAGCGGGAGATAACAATGAGCAGTTCTTC; cdr3_aa: CASSSNLAGDNNEQFF
j_call: TRBJ2-1; v_call: TRBV5-1; clone_size: few; d_call: -; cdr3_nt: TGCGCCAGCAGCTTGAGACTTGTAAGTGAGCAGTTCTTC; cdr3_aa: CASSLRLVSEQFF
j_call: TRBJ2-3; v_call: TRBV2; clone_size: -; d_call: -; cdr3_nt: TGTGCCAGCAGTGAAGCGGAGCGGACGCTTAGCACAGATACGCAGTATTTT; cdr3_aa: CASSEAERTLSTDTQYF
j_call: TRBJ2-7; v_call: TRBV20-1; clone_size: -; d_call: TRBD2; cdr3_nt: TGCAGTGCTAGAGATCCGAGCGGGAGCTCCTACGAGCAGTACTTC; cdr3_aa: CSARDPSGSSYEQYF
j_call: TRBJ2-7; v_call: TRBV11-2; clone_size: -; d_call: TRBD2; cdr3_nt: TGTGCCAGCAGCGTACTAGCGGGCGACTCCTACGAGCAGTACTTC; cdr3_aa: CASSVLAGDSYEQYF
j_call: TRBJ2-1; v_call: TRBV6-5; clone_size: few; d_call: -; cdr3_nt: TGTGCCAGCAGTTACTCGACTTCATTCCGCTCCTACAATGAGCAGTTCTTC; cdr3_aa: CASSYSTSFRSYNEQFF
j_call: TRBJ2-7; v_call: TRBV12-3/TRBV12-4; clone_size: many; d_call: -; cdr3_nt: TGTGCCAGCAGTTTAACTCAGTCCTACGAGCAGTACTTC; cdr3_aa: CASSLTQSYEQYF
j_call: TRBJ2-1; v_call: TRBV2; clone_size: few; d_call: -; cdr3_nt: TGTGCCAGCAAAGGGATAGCCGTTTACAATGAGCAGTTCTTC; cdr3_aa: CASKGIAVYNEQFF
j_call: TRBJ2-1; v_call: TRBV2; clone_size: -; d_call: -; cdr3_nt: TGTGCCACCCCAAGGGCGGTTGGCTCCTACAATGAGCAGTTCTTC; cdr3_aa: CATPRAVGSYNEQFF
j_call: TRBJ2-3; v_call: TRBV2; clone_size: -; d_call: -; cdr3_nt: TGTGCCAGCAGTGAAGTCCGGCAGATCACAGATACGCAGTATTTT; cdr3_aa: CASSEVRQITDTQYF
j_call: TRBJ1-1; v_call: TRBV27; clone_size: few; d_call: TRBD1; cdr3_nt: TGTGCCAGCAGCGGGACAGCGCCTAACACTGAAGCTTTCTTT; cdr3_aa: CASSGTAPNTEAFF
j_call: TRBJ1-4; v_call: TRBV5-1; clone_size: -; d_call: TRBD1; cdr3_nt: TGCGCCAGCAGCTTGACAGGGGGGCCTAATGAAAAACTGTTTTTT; cdr3_aa: CASSLTGGPNEKLFF
j_call: TRBJ1-2; v_call: TRBV27; clone_size: few; d_call: -; cdr3_nt: TGTGCCAGCAGTCCGCGTTGGAGGGGAAGGGGCTACACCTTC; cdr3_aa: CASSPRWRGRGYTF
j_call: TRBJ2-5; v_call: TRBV19; clone_size: few; d_call: TRBD2; cdr3_nt: TGTGCCAGTAGTATGTCACTAGCGGGAGTAGAGACCCAGTACTTC; cdr3_aa: CASSMSLAGVETQYF
j_call: TRBJ2-1; v_call: TRBV19; clone_size: -; d_call: TRBD2; cdr3_nt: TGTGCCAGTACTATCGAAGCGGGAGGGTTTAAAGATGAGCAGTTCTTC; cdr3_aa: CASTIEAGGFKDEQFF